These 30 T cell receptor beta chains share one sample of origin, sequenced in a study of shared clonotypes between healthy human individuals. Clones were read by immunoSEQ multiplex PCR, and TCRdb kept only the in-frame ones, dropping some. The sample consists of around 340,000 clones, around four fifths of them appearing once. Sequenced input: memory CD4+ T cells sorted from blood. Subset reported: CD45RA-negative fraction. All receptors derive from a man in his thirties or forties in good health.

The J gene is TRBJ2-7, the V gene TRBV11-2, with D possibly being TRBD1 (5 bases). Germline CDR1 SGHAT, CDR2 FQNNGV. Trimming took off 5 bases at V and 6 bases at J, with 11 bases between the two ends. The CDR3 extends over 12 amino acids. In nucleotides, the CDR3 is TGTGCCAGCAGCCGTATTGGGGCCGAGCAGTACTTC. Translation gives CASSRIGAEQYF.

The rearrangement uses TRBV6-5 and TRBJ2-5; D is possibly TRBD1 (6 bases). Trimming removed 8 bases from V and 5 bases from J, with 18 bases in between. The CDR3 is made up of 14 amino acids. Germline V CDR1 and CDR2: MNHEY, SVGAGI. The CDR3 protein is CASRQDLQGETQYF. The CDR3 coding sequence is TGTGCCAGCCGACAGGACCTTCAGGGGGAGACCCAGTACTTC.

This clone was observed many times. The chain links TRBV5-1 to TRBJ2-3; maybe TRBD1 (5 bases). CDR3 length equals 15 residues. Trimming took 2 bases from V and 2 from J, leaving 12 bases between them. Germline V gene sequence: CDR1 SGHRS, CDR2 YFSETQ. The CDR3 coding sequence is TGCGCCAGCAGCTTCCAGGCAGGGCACACAGATACGCAGTATTTT. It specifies CASSFQAGHTDTQYF.

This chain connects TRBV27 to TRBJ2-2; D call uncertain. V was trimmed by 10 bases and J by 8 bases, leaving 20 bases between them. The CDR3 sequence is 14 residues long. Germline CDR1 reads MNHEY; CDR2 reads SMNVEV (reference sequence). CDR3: CATQSGWVGGELFF. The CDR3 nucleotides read TGTGCCACCCAAAGTGGATGGGTGGGAGGGGAGCTGTTTTTT.

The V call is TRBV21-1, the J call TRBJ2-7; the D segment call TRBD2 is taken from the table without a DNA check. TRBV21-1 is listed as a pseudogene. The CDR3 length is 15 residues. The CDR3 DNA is TGTGCCAGCAGCCTCCCGGGGACTAGCGCTTACGAGCAGTACTTC. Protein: CASSLPGTSAYEQYF.

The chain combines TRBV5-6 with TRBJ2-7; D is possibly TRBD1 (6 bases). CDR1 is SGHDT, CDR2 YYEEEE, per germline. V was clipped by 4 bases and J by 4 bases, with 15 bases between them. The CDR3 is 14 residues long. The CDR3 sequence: CASSRMTGTYEQYF. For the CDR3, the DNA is TGTGCCAGCAGCCGTATGACAGGAACGTACGAGCAGTACTTC.

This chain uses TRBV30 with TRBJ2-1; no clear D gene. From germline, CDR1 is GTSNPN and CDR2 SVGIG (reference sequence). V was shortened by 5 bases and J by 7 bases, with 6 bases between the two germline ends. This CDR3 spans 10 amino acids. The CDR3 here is CAWAKNEQFF. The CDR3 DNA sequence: TGTGCCTGGGCGAAGAATGAGCAGTTCTTC.

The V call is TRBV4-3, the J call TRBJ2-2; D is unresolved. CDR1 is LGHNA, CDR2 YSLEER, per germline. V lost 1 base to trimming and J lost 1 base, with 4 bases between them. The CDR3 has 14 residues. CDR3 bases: TGCGCCAGCAGCCAAGCCCTGAACACCGGGGAGCTGTTTTTT. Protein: CASSQALNTGELFF.

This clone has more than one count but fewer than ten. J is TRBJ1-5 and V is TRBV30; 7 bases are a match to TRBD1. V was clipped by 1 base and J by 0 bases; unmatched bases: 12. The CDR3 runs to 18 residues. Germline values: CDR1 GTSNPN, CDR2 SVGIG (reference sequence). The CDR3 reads CAWSGDRDFSYSNQPQHF. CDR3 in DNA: TGTGCCTGGAGTGGGGACAGAGATTTCTCCTATAGCAATCAGCCCCAGCATTTT.

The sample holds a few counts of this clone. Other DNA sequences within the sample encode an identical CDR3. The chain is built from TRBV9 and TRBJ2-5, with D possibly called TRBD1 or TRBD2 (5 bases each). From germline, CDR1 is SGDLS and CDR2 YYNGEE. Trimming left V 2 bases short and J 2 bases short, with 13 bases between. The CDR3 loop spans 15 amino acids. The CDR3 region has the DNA TGTGCCAGCAGCGTGGATGGGACCCGACAAGAGACCCAGTACTTC. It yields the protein CASSVDGTRQETQYF. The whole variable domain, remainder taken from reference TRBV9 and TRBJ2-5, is DSGVTQTPKHLITATGQRVTLRCSPRSGDLSVYWYQQSLDQGLQFLIQYYNGEERAKGNILERFSAQQFPDLHSELNLSSLELGDSALYFCASSVDGTRQETQYFGPGTRLLVL.

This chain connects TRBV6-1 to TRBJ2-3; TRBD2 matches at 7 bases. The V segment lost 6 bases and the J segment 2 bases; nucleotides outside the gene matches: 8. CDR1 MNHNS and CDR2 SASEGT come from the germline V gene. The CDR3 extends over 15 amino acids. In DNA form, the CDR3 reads TGTGCCAGCAGATACGTGGGAGGGGCCACAGATACGCAGTATTTT. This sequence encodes CASRYVGGATDTQYF.

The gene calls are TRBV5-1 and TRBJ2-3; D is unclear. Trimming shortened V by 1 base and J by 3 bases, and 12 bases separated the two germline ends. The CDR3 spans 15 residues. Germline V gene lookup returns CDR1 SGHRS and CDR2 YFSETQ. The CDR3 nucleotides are TGCGCCAGCAGCTTGTCCGCCGTACGGACAGATACGCAGTATTTT. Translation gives CASSLSAVRTDTQYF.

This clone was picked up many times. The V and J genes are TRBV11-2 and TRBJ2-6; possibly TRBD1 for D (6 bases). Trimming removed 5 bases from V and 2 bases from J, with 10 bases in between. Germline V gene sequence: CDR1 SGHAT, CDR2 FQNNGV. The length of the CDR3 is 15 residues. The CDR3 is CASSHGQPGANVLTF. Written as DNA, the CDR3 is TGTGCCAGCAGCCATGGACAGCCTGGGGCCAACGTCCTGACTTTC.

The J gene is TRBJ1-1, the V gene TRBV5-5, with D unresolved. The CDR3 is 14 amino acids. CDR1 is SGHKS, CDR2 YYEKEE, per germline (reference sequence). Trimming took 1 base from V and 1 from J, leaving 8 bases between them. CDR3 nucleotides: TGTGCCAGCAGCTTGTACGGAGAGAACACTGAAGCTTTCTTT. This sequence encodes CASSLYGENTEAFF. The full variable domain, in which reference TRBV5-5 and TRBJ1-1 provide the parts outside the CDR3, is DAGVTQSPTHLIKTRGQQVTLRCSPISGHKSVSWYQQVLGQGPQFIFQYYEKEERGRGNFPDRFSARQFPNYSSELNVNALLLGDSALYLCASSLYGENTEAFFGQGTRLTVV.

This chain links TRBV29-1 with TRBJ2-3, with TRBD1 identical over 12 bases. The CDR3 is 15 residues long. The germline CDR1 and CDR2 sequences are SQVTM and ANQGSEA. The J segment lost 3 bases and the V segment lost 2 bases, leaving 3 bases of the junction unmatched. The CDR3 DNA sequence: TGCAGCGTTGAACGGGACAGGGGGCGTACAGATACGCAGTATTTT. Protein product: CSVERDRGRTDTQYF.

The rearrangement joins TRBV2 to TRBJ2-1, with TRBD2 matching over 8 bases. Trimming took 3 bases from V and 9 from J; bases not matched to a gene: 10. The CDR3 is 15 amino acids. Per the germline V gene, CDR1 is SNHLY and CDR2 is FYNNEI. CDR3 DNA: TGTGCCAGCAGTGAGGTTGCGGGAGGTGCAGGTGAGCAGTTCTTC. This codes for CASSEVAGGAGEQFF.

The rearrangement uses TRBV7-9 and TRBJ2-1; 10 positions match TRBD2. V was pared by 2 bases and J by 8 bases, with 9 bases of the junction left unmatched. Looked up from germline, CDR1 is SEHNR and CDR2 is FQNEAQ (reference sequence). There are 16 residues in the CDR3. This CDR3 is CASSLWLAGVLDEQFF. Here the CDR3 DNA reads TGTGCCAGCAGCTTATGGCTAGCGGGAGTGCTGGATGAGCAGTTCTTC.

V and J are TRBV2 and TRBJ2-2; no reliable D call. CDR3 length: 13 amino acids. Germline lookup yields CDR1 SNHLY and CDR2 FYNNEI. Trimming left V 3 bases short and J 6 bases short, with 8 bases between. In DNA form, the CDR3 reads TGTGCCAGCAGTGACGCCAGGTCCGGGGAGCTGTTTTTT. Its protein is CASSDARSGELFF.

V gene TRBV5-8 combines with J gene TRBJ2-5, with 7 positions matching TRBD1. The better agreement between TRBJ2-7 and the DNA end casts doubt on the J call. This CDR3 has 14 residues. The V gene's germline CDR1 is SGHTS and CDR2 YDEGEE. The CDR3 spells CASSAPGQPYEQYF. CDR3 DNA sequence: TGTGCCAGCAGCGCCCCGGGACAGCCCTACGAGCAGTACTTC.

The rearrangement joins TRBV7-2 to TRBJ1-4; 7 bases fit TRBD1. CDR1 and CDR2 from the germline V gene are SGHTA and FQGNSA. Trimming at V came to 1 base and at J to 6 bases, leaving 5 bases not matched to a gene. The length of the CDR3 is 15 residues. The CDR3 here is CASSLGPGGYEKLFF. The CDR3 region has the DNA TGTGCCAGCAGCTTAGGGCCAGGGGGTTATGAAAAACTGTTTTTT.

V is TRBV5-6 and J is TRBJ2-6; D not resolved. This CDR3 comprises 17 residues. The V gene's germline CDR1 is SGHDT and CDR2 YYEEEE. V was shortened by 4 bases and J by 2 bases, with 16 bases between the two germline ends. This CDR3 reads CASSLRVGGPGANVLTF. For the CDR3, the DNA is TGTGCCAGCAGCCTCCGGGTGGGTGGCCCTGGGGCCAACGTCCTGACTTTC. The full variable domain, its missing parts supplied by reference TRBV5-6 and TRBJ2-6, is DAGVTQSPTHLIKTRGQQVTLRCSPKSGHDTVSWYQQALGQGPQFIFQYYEEEERQRGNFPDRFSGHQFPNYSSELNVNALLLGDSALYLCASSLRVGGPGANVLTFGAGSRLTVL.

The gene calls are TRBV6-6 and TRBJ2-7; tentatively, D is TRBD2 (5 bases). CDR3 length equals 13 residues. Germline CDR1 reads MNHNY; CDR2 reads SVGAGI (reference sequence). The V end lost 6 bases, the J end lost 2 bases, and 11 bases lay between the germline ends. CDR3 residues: CASRPRAAYEQYF. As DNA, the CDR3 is TGTGCCAGCAGGCCGCGGGCGGCCTACGAGCAGTACTTC.

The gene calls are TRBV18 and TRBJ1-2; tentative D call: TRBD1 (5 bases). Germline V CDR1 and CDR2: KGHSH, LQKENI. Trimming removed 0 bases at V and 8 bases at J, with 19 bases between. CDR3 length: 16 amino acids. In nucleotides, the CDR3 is TGTGCCAGCTCACCACCGGACAACGCCCGGAGGGACGGCTACACCTTC. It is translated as CASSPPDNARRDGYTF.

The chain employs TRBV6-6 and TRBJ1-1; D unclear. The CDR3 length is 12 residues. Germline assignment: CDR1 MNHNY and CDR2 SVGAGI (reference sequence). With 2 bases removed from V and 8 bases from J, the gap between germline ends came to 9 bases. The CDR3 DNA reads TGTGCCAGCAGTTACCGTGTACAGGAAGCTTTCTTT. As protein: CASSYRVQEAFF.

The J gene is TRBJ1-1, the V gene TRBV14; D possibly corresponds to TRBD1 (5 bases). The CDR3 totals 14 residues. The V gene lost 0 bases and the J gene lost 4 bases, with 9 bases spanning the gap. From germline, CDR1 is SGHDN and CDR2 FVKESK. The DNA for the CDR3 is TGTGCCAGCAGCCAAGATCTCAGGGCCACTGAAGCTTTCTTT. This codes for CASSQDLRATEAFF.

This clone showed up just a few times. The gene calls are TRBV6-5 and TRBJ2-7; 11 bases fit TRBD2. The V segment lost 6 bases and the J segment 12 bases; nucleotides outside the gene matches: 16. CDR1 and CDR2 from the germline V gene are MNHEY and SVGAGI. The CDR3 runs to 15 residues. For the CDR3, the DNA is TGTGCCAGCAGCAGATCGACCGGGACTAGCGGAAAACCGTACTTC. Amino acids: CASSRSTGTSGKPYF.

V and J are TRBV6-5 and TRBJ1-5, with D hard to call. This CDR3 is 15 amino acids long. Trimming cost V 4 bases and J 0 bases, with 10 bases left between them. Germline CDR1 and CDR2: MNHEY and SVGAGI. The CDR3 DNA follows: TGTGCCAGCAGTTCCGGATACTATAGCAATCAGCCCCAGCATTTT. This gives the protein CASSSGYYSNQPQHF.

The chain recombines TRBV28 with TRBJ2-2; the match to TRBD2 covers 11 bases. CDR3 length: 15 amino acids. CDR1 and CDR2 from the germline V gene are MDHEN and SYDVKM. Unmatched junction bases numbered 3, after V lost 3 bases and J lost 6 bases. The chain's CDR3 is CASSLELAGAGELFF. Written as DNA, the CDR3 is TGTGCCAGCAGTTTGGAACTAGCGGGAGCCGGGGAGCTGTTTTTT.

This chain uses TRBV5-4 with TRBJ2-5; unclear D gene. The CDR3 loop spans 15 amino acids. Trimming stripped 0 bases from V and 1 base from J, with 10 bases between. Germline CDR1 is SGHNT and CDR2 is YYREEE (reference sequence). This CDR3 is CASSLVGFTQETQYF. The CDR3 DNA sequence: TGTGCCAGCAGCTTGGTTGGGTTCACCCAAGAGACCCAGTACTTC.

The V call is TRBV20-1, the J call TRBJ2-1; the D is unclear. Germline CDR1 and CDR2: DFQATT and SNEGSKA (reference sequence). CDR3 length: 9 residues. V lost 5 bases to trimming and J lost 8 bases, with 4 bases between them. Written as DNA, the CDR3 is TGCAGTGCTGGCTATGAGCAGTTCTTC. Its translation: CSAGYEQFF.